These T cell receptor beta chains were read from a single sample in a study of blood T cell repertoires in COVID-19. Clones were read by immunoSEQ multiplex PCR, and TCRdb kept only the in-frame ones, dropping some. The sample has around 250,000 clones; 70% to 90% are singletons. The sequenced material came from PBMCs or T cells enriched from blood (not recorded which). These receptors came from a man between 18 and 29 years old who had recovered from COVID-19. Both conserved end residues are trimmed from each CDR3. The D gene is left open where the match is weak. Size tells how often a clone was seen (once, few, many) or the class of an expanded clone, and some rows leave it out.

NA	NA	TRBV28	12	ASSFVQGGQPQH
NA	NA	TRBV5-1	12	ASSLVTENTEAF
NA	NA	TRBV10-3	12	AIRSGTQAYGYT
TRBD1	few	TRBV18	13	ASSSFGTANTEAF
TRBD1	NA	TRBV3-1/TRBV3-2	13	ASSQGTGGGTEAF
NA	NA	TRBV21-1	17	ASSKERGGDRFEEETQY
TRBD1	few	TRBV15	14	ATSRGQGASGNTIY
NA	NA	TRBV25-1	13	ASSDPIGQHYGYT
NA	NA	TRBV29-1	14	SVVGEVPGQRETQY
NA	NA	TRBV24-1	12	ATSAGIQGKEQF
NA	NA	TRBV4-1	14	ASSQGGPSGDGGYT
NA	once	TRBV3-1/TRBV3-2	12	ASSQELGGYGYT
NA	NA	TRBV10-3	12	AISDRAQNTEAF
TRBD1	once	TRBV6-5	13	ASRKGAGGDSPLH
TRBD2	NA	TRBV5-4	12	ASSYPSGGNTQY
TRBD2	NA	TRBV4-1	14	ASSQESLAAWDEQY
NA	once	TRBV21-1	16	ASSSWTGGDPPYNEQF
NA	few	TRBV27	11	ASSWDSQETQY
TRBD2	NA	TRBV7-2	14	ASSRVAVAGGNEQF
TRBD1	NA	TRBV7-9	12	ASSATGDRLEQY
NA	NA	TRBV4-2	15	ASSQGTASSPSYEQY
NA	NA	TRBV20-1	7	STRAGYT
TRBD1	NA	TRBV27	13	ASSLLTGAHTEAF
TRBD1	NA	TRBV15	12	ATSRDLGQGELF
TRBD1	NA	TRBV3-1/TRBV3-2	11	ASSATGETEAF
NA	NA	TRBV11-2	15	ASSSGRGGENYNEQF
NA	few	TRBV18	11	ASSQEEGTEAF
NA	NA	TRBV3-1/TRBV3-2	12	ASSQGWSSYEQY
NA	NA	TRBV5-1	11	ASSLAGVYEQY
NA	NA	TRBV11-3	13	ASSPEEGNADTQY
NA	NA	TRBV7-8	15	ASSLITGGEMNTEAF
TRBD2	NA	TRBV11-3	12	ASSRGGNSYEQY
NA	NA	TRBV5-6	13	ASSLSRWPYNEQF
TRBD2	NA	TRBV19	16	ASSTLTSGVRIADTQY
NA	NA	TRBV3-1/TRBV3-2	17	ASSQDFTGLSSYNSPLH
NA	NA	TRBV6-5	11	ATSFQVNTEAF
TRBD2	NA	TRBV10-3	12	AIRGGFDTDTQY
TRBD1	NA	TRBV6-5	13	ASRLRDSVNTEAF
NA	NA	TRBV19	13	ATATGITRSQPQH
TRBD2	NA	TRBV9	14	ASSVSPSGSRDGQF
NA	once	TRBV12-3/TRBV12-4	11	ASIPSAIGELF